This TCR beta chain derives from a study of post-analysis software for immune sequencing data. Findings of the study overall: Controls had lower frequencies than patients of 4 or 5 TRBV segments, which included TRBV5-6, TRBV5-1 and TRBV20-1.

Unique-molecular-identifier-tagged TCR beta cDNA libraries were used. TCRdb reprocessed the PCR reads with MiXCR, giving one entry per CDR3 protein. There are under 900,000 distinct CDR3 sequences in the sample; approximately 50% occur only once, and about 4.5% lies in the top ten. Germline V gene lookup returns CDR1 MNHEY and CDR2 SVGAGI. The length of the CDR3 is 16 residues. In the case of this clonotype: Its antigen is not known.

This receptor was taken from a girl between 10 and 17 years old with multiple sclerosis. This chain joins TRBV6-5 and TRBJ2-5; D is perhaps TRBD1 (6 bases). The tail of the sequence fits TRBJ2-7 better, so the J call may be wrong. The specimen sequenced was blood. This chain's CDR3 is CASSTTGIQAHDEQYF. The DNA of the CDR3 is TGTGCCAGCAGCACTACAGGGATCCAAGCTCATGACGAGCAGTACTTC.